The clone carrying this T cell receptor beta chain occurred once. Produced via immunoSEQ multiplex PCR; TCRdb's table is partial and in-frame only. The data contain about 160,000 clones, 70% to 90% of them singletons. The sample originates from a study of blood T cell repertoires in COVID-19. The CDR3 totals 10 residues. The V gene lost 5 bases and the J gene lost 10 bases, with 9 bases spanning the gap. CDR1 and CDR2 from the germline V gene are GTSNPN and SVGIG (reference sequence). Sequenced sample: peripheral blood. The rearrangement joins TRBV30 to TRBJ1-3, with D unresolved. The receptor was derived from a human donor in a cohort sampled during active COVID-19. For the CDR3, the DNA is TGTGCCTGGGCGGGGAATACCATATATTTT. Translation gives CAWAGNTIYF.